The 5 T cell receptor beta chains below all came from one sample that was sequenced in a study of Graves' ophthalmopathy and Graves' hyperthyroidism. From RNA, the CDR3 regions of TCR beta chains were amplified and sequenced. Second-round multiplex PCR came after a first-round RT-PCR that employed HTBI primers. MiXCR was run by TCRdb on the multiplex PCR reads, yielding one entry per CDR3 protein. The sample consists of under 200,000 distinct CDR3 sequences, roughly 37% of them appearing once. Material for sequencing was peripheral blood. The receptors were gathered from a middle-aged woman with Graves' ophthalmopathy.

This clonotype has a single count. This chain connects TRBV12-3 or TRBV12-4 to TRBJ1-5; D gene ambiguous. V dropped 5 bases and J dropped 9 bases, with 20 bases sitting between them. There are 15 residues in the CDR3. This CDR3 is CASSRTSRREGPQHF. The CDR3 DNA sequence: TGTGCCAGCAGTCGAACCTCCCGACGCGAGGGGCCCCAGCATTTT.

The chain links TRBV6-5 to TRBJ2-7; 10 bases match TRBD1. CDR1 is MNHEY, CDR2 SVGAGI, per germline. The CDR3 runs 16 residues. V shed 4 bases and J 6 bases; nucleotides not matched to a gene: 12. The CDR3 sequence is CASSSADPGTGVEQYF. The CDR3 nucleotides are TGTGCCAGCAGTTCGGCCGACCCTGGGACAGGGGTCGAGCAGTACTTC.

The V gene is TRBV28, the J gene TRBJ2-7; 9 positions agree with TRBD2. This CDR3 is 13 amino acids long. V was pared by 7 bases and J by 2 bases, with 3 bases of the junction left unmatched. CDR1 and CDR2 (germline): MDHEN, SYDVKM. The CDR3 DNA reads TGTGCCAGCACAGGCGGGAGGGCCTACGAGCAGTACTTC. It codes for CASTGGRAYEQYF.

The chain is built from TRBV15 and TRBJ2-7; 7 bases align to TRBD2. J gave up 6 bases and V 7 bases, and 9 bases lay outside the gene matches. The CDR3 has 13 residues. Germline values: CDR1 LNHNV, CDR2 YYDKDF (reference sequence). The CDR3 region is CATNRDYYGEQYF. The CDR3 nucleotides are TGTGCCACCAACCGGGACTACTACGGCGAGCAGTACTTC.

This clonotype was recorded many times. This chain links TRBV24-1 with TRBJ1-3; D not resolved. The CDR3 totals 17 residues. Germline CDR1 KGHDR, CDR2 SFDVKD. V was pared by 3 bases and J by 2 bases, with 16 bases between. The CDR3, as DNA: TGTGCCACCAGTGATCACGGTGGGAGTGCCGCTGGAAACACCATATATTTT. Translation: CATSDHGGSAAGNTIYF.